Reported below is one T cell receptor (beta chain). The antigen is undetermined. This sample was taken from a study of T cell responses to AZD1222 COVID-19 vaccine. The study, taken as a whole, reports: The sample set comprised mostly white British donors with more females, and clonal diversity was possibly underestimated. At baseline, just 6 or 7 AZD1222 recipients tested seropositive. There were repertoire samples only from the period after the peak T cell response.

Assay used: immunoSEQ multiplex PCR; TCRdb lists only in-frame clones, some missing. The data hold 200,000 to 300,000 clones, with approximately 93% observed a single time. The source material was peripheral blood, sampled on day 0 of AZD1222 vaccination. This clonotype was obtained from an adult in good health.

The CDR3 bases are TGCAGCGCTTGGACAGGGAGTACCTACGAGCAGTACTTC. Translating it yields CSAWTGSTYEQYF. The genes are TRBV29-1 and TRBJ2-7; TRBD1 agrees at 8 bases. The V gene end was trimmed by 7 bases and the J gene end by 2 bases; junction bases not matched to a gene: 7. The CDR3 is 13 amino acids. Germline lookup yields CDR1 SQVTM and CDR2 ANQGSEA.